This record looks at one T cell receptor (beta chain) sequence and its context. Its antigen is still unknown. These data come from a study of Graves' ophthalmopathy and Graves' hyperthyroidism. Study-level information: The collection of peripheral blood took place at initial diagnosis, before any treatment. General study findings and limits: A 13-signature model separated ophthalmopathy from stable hyperthyroidism, 85% to 90% sensitivity, 80% to 83% specificity.

There are 15 residues in the CDR3. Looked up from germline, CDR1 is MNHEY and CDR2 is SVGEGT. Trimming cost V 5 bases and J 7 bases, with 18 bases left between them. Beta-chain TCR CDR3 regions were amplified from RNA transcripts. HTBI-primed RT-PCR formed the first round, and a multiplex PCR formed the second. TCRdb called the multiplex PCR reads again in MiXCR, with one record for every CDR3 protein. In the table there are approximately 210,000 distinct CDR3 sequences, 20% to 25% of which are singletons. Having ophthalmopathy, the donors showed moderate-to-severe activity, CAS ≥3 and NOSPECS ≥4, with disease lasting under 3 months.

The clonotype comes from a woman aged 45-65 years with Graves' ophthalmopathy. This rearrangement joins TRBV6-2 or TRBV6-3 to TRBJ1-5, with D tentatively TRBD1 (6 bases). Sequenced material: peripheral blood. CDR3 nucleotide sequence: TGTGCCAGCAGTACTCGGGACATCCTGGGGCAGCCCCAGCATTTT. The encoded protein is CASSTRDILGQPQHF.